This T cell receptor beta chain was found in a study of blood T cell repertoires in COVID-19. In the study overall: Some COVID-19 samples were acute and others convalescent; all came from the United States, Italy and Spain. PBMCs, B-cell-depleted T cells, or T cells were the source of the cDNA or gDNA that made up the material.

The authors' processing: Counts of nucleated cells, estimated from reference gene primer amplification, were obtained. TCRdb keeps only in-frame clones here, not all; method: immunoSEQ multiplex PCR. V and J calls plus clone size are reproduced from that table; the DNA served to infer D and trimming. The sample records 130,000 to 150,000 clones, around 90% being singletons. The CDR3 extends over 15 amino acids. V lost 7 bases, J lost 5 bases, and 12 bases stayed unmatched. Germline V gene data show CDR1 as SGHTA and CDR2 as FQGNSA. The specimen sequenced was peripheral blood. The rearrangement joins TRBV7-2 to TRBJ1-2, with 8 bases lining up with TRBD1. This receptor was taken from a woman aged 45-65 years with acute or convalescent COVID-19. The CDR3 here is CASTPSGGQGYGYTF. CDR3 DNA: TGTGCCAGCACCCCATCCGGTGGACAGGGTTATGGCTACACCTTC. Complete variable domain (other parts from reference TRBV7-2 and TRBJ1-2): GAGVSQSPSNKVTEKGKDVELRCDPISGHTALYWYRQSLGQGLEFLIYFQGNSAPDKSGLPSDRFSAERTGGSVSTLTIQRTQQEDSAVYLCASTPSGGQGYGYTFGSGTRLTVV.